One sample yielded the 21 T cell receptor beta chains listed below, sequenced in a study of blood T cell repertoires in COVID-19 (dated by TCRdb to the early 2020s). The receptor library was made with the immunoSEQ multiplex PCR assay. TCRdb holds this immuneACCESS table with in-frame rearrangements only. Some clones are missing; in checked studies, unresolved V genes explain under half, and the rest has no known cause. The sample has roughly 350,000 clones on record, around 87% of them singletons. The ten largest clones represent roughly 4% of the sample. Sequenced: peripheral blood. These receptors all come from a woman aged 45-60 years with active or convalescent COVID-19.

This chain links TRBV5-1 with TRBJ2-5, with a tentative D call TRBD2 (5 bases). The CDR3 loop spans 16 amino acids. Looked up from germline, CDR1 is SGHRS and CDR2 is YFSETQ. V dropped 0 bases and J dropped 5 bases, with 17 bases sitting between them. CDR3 sequence (DNA): TGCGCCAGCAGCTTGGGGGGAGTAGGCGGCTGGGAGACCCAGTACTTC. Protein: CASSLGGVGGWETQYF.

The chain uses TRBV27 and TRBJ1-1, with D possibly matching TRBD1 (5 bases). Trimming took off 2 bases at V and 2 bases at J, with 12 bases between the two ends. The CDR3 has 15 residues. CDR1 is MNHEY, CDR2 SMNVEV, per germline (reference sequence). The CDR3 spells CASSLTGHSNTEAFF. The CDR3 DNA reads TGTGCCAGCAGTTTAACCGGACACTCAAACACTGAAGCTTTCTTT.

This rearrangement joins TRBV4-1 to TRBJ2-3; perhaps TRBD2 as D (6 bases). Per germline, CDR1 MGHRA and CDR2 YSYEKL. V was trimmed by 6 bases and J by 1 base, leaving 11 bases between them. The CDR3 covers 14 residues. The CDR3 coding sequence is TGCGCCAGCAGAGGAGGGCGAGGCACAGATACGCAGTATTTT. Translating gives CASRGGRGTDTQYF.

The genes are TRBV21-1 and TRBJ1-1. TRBV21-1 is classified as a pseudogene. The length of the CDR3 is 16 residues. The CDR3 DNA follows: TGTGCCAGCAGCAAAGAAGGGACTCCTAGGGGCACTGAAGCTTTCTTT. Translation: CASSKEGTPRGTEAFF.

The chain carries TRBV29-1 and TRBJ1-5; weak D call: TRBD1 (6 bases). Germline CDR1 is SQVTM and CDR2 is ANQGSEA. V lost 5 bases to trimming and J lost 0 bases, with 14 bases between them. The CDR3 runs to 15 residues. As DNA, the CDR3 is TGCAGCGTTACTTACGACAGGTATAGCAATCAGCCCCAGCATTTT. Translated: CSVTYDRYSNQPQHF.

This chain joins TRBV5-4 and TRBJ2-7; TRBD1 aligns across 9 bases. This CDR3 comprises 15 residues. Germline V gives CDR1 SGHNT, CDR2 YYREEE (reference sequence). Trimming removed 5 bases from V and 1 base from J; junction bases left unmatched: 7. The CDR3 loop is CASRQRQGDSYEQYF. CDR3 nucleotides: TGTGCCAGCAGACAAAGACAGGGGGATTCCTACGAGCAGTACTTC.

This clone was detected ten times or more. The chain has TRBV27 and TRBJ1-1, with no clear D. The CDR3 runs 18 residues. V was trimmed by 5 bases and J by 0 bases, leaving 22 bases between them. Germline-derived CDR1 and CDR2 are MNHEY and SMNVEV (reference sequence). CDR3 protein: CASSPRIPAAVMNTEAFF. The CDR3 DNA follows: TGTGCCAGCAGTCCCCGTATCCCCGCTGCAGTTATGAACACTGAAGCTTTCTTT.

This chain connects TRBV6-4 to TRBJ1-5; D is unclear. This CDR3 contains 13 residues. Trimming took off 3 bases at V and 3 bases at J, with 6 bases between the two ends. Per the germline V gene, CDR1 is MRHNA and CDR2 is SNTAGT. The CDR3 coding sequence is TGTGCCAGCAGTGAAGCTACCAATCAGCCCCAGCATTTT. It encodes CASSEATNQPQHF.

This clone was detected a few times. The V call is TRBV5-5, the J call TRBJ1-5; 8 bases fit TRBD1. CDR1 is SGHKS and CDR2 is YYEKEE in the germline V gene (reference sequence). V trimming: 0 bases; J trimming: 3 bases; junction bases outside the gene matches: 11. The CDR3 loop spans 18 amino acids. CDR3 sequence reads: CASSLGPQGASTNQPQHF. As DNA, the CDR3 is TGTGCCAGCAGCTTGGGCCCGCAGGGGGCTAGCACCAATCAGCCCCAGCATTTT.

The gene calls are TRBV30 and TRBJ2-3; TRBD2 matches 13 bases. Per germline, CDR1 GTSNPN and CDR2 SVGIG (reference sequence). The V and J ends lost 0 bases and 6 bases, in that order; junction bases with no gene match: 9. The CDR3 spans 17 residues. The CDR3 loop reads CAWSVLAGGWSYDTQYF. The DNA of the CDR3 is TGTGCCTGGAGTGTACTAGCGGGGGGGTGGTCATACGATACGCAGTATTTT.

The chain links TRBV7-9 to TRBJ2-1, with D possibly matching TRBD2 (6 bases). V lost 8 bases and J lost 2, with 10 bases in between. Germline loops: CDR1 SEHNR, CDR2 FQNEAQ (reference sequence). The CDR3 covers 13 residues. CDR3 nucleotide sequence: TGTGCCAGCTTCGGGGGAGCCTACAATGAGCAGTTCTTC. Amino acids: CASFGGAYNEQFF.

This rearrangement joins TRBV30 to TRBJ2-5; TRBD1 is a possible D gene (5 bases). Per germline, CDR1 GTSNPN and CDR2 SVGIG (reference sequence). Trimming took 2 bases from V and 4 from J, leaving 11 bases between them. The CDR3 loop spans 13 amino acids. The DNA for the CDR3 is TGTGCCTGGAGTAACCAGGGCCCAGAGACCCAGTACTTC. Residues: CAWSNQGPETQYF.

This chain links TRBV7-2 with TRBJ1-1; unclear D gene. Between the trimmed V and J ends, which lost 0 bases and 11 bases, there was a span of 13 bases. The CDR3 totals 13 residues. Germline-derived CDR1 and CDR2 are SGHTA and FQGNSA. In DNA form, the CDR3 reads TGTGCCAGCAGCTTAGCAGGGAAGCGGACGGCTTTCTTT. Its translation is CASSLAGKRTAFF.

The chain couples TRBV9 to TRBJ1-5, with TRBD1 identical over 7 bases. Germline loops: CDR1 SGDLS, CDR2 YYNGEE. The CDR3 sequence is 13 residues long. The V gene end was trimmed by 4 bases and the J gene end by 6 bases; junction bases not matched to a gene: 4. Here the CDR3 DNA reads TGTGCCAGCAGCCGACAGGGAACTCAGCCCCAGCATTTT. This gives the protein CASSRQGTQPQHF.

V gene TRBV4-3 combines with J gene TRBJ1-2, with 8 nucleotides matching TRBD1. J gave up 4 bases and V 5 bases, and 12 bases lay outside the gene matches. This CDR3 is built from 16 residues. Germline V gene lookup returns CDR1 LGHNA and CDR2 YSLEER. The CDR3 sequence is CASSKNFRTGSYGYTF. CDR3 coding DNA: TGCGCCAGCAGCAAAAATTTCAGGACAGGGAGCTATGGCTACACCTTC.

This clone appeared a few times. The sample holds other DNA sequences that translate to the same CDR3. The chain recombines TRBV12-5 with TRBJ1-4; no firm D call. CDR3 length: 14 amino acids. CDR1 is LGHNT, CDR2 FRNRAP, per germline. V lost 2 bases and J lost 2, with 6 bases in between. CDR3 in DNA: TGTGCTAGTGGTTTGACCGCGACTAATGAAAAACTGTTTTTT. The encoded protein is CASGLTATNEKLFF.

The genes are TRBV7-8 and TRBJ2-5; 14 bases align to TRBD2. Germline lookup yields CDR1 SGHVS and CDR2 FQNEAQ. V dropped 3 bases and J dropped 5; count of bases not matched to a gene: 5. CDR3 size: 16 residues. In DNA form, the CDR3 reads TGTGCCAGCAGCTTGGGACTAGCGGGAGTTGCGGAGACCCAGTACTTC. This gives the protein CASSLGLAGVAETQYF.

The rearrangement uses TRBV30 and TRBJ1-1, with a possible D match to TRBD1 (5 bases). Trimming removed 5 bases at V and 1 base at J, with 8 bases between. Germline V gene sequence: CDR1 GTSNPN, CDR2 SVGIG (reference sequence). This CDR3 is 12 amino acids long. The DNA of the CDR3 is TGTGCCTGGGAAACAGGGAACACTGAAGCTTTCTTT. Translated: CAWETGNTEAFF.

Only a few counts were recorded for this clone. The chain combines TRBV14 with TRBJ1-1; D perhaps matches TRBD1 (6 bases). CDR3 length: 13 amino acids. Germline CDR1 is SGHDN and CDR2 is FVKESK. V was trimmed by 4 bases and J by 5 bases, leaving 11 bases between them. CDR3 in DNA: TGTGCCAGCAGCCTACAGGGCACTACTGAAGCTTTCTTT. Translating gives CASSLQGTTEAFF. Complete variable domain (other parts from reference TRBV14 and TRBJ1-1): EAGVTQFPSHSVIEKGQTVTLRCDPISGHDNLYWYRRVMGKEIKFLLHFVKESKQDESGMPNNRFLAERTGGTYSTLKVQPAELEDSGVYFCASSLQGTTEAFFGQGTRLTVV.

V is TRBV7-6 and J is TRBJ2-1; TRBD2 aligns across 7 bases. J gave up 8 bases and V 1 base, and 5 bases lay outside the gene matches. CDR3 size: 14 residues. Per the germline V gene, CDR1 is SGHVS and CDR2 is FNYEAQ. CDR3: CASSLVSLADEQFF. The CDR3 coding sequence is TGTGCCAGCAGCTTAGTTAGTCTAGCGGATGAGCAGTTCTTC. The full variable domain, completed using reference TRBV7-6 and TRBJ2-1, is GAGVSQSPRYKVTKRGQDVALRCDPISGHVSLYWYRQALGQGPEFLTYFNYEAQQDKSGLPNDRFSAERPEGSISTLTIQRTEQRDSAMYRCASSLVSLADEQFFGPGTRLTVL.

V usage is TRBV28 and J usage is TRBJ1-1; D is undetermined. The V end was cut by 0 bases, the J end by 1 base, with 3 bases between. CDR1 and CDR2 from the germline V gene are MDHEN and SYDVKM. The CDR3 is made up of 13 amino acids. CDR3 amino acids: CASSLWANTEAFF. CDR3 nucleotide sequence: TGTGCCAGCAGTTTATGGGCGAACACTGAAGCTTTCTTT.